What follows describes a single T cell receptor beta chain. The antigen is unknown. In the authors' methods: Filtering of immunoSEQ junctional sequences could not match full-length read filtering. Sequencing was performed with immunoSEQ multiplex PCR; in TCRdb, only in-frame clones are kept and a portion is missing. V, J and clone size were drawn from that table, and D and trimming were deduced from the DNA. The sample has some 2.4 million clones; roughly 93% are singletons. This CDR3 contains 14 residues. The V gene lost 6 bases and the J gene lost 0 bases, with 11 bases spanning the gap. Germline V CDR1 and CDR2: SQVTM, ANQGSEA. This specimen belongs to a study of shared clonotypes between healthy human individuals. About the research overall: Plates per donor: three CD4 naive, three CD4 memory, two CD8 naive, one CD8 memory.

Investigators divided CD4+ cells into CD45RA+ naive and CD45RA-negative memory subsets. Study observations and caveats: Naive subsets tended to show greater estimated richness than memory subsets.

The chain has TRBV29-1 and TRBJ1-4; D remains ambiguous. This receptor was identified in a man younger than 35 in good health. Some clones in this sample may be carry-over from other donors' samples. Sequences were obtained from naive CD4+ T cells from PBMCs. Subset specified: CD45RA+ positively selected. The CDR3 DNA is TGCAGCGTACGAGCAGAAGCAACTAATGAAAAACTGTTTTTT. This gives the protein CSVRAEATNEKLFF.